One and the same sample provided the 16 T cell receptor beta chains below, sequenced in a study of T cells after yellow fever vaccination. TCRdb called the 5' RACE reads again in MiXCR, with one record for every CDR3 protein. The sample includes a few hundred thousand distinct CDR3 sequences, about a sixth of them seen just once. Sequences were derived from PBMCs, sampled 5 days after the first yellow fever vaccination. These receptors were collected from a man between 18 and 35 years old who received the YFV17D yellow fever vaccine.

The chain uses TRBV7-3 and TRBJ2-5, with a tentative D call TRBD1 (5 bases). Germline V gene sequence: CDR1 SGHTA, CDR2 FQGTGA. CDR3 length equals 13 residues. V gave up 1 base and J gave up 4 bases, with 7 bases separating them. CDR3 nucleotides: TGTGCCAGCAGCTTAATGGGGCCAGAGACCCAGTACTTC. This sequence encodes CASSLMGPETQYF.

The V call is TRBV30, the J call TRBJ1-1; D is possibly TRBD1 (6 bases). Germline V gene lookup returns CDR1 GTSNPN and CDR2 SVGIG (reference sequence). The CDR3 spans 13 residues. The V end was cut by 3 bases, the J end by 3 bases, with 11 bases between. CDR3 DNA: TGTGCCTGGAGACCCGGACAGTACACTGAAGCTTTCTTT. Protein: CAWRPGQYTEAFF.

V and J are TRBV6-1 and TRBJ1-5; D gene unclear. Trimming stripped 1 base from V and 7 bases from J, with 11 bases between. The CDR3 length is 14 residues. In germline, CDR1 is MNHNS, CDR2 SASEGT. CDR3 region: CASSEGRARQPQHF. In nucleotides, the CDR3 is TGTGCCAGCAGTGAAGGGAGGGCGCGCCAGCCCCAGCATTTT.

The CDR3 protein is CASSLVWGGYGYTF. CDR3 bases: TGCGCCAGCAGCCTTGTGTGGGGTGGCTATGGCTACACCTTC. The chain joins TRBV5-1 to TRBJ1-2; D not certain. The CDR3 consists of 14 residues. Germline lookup yields CDR1 SGHRS and CDR2 YFSETQ. V dropped 4 bases and J dropped 4 bases, with 14 bases sitting between them.

The chain uses TRBV12-3 or TRBV12-4 and TRBJ2-3; 10 bases line up with TRBD1. This CDR3 comprises 14 residues. Losses at the gene ends were 6 bases for V and 5 bases for J; bases not matched to a gene: 5. CDR3 nucleotide sequence: TGTGCCAGCAGACCAGGGACAGGGGAAGATACGCAGTATTTT. This codes for CASRPGTGEDTQYF.

The rearrangement joins TRBV6-1 to TRBJ2-2; 14 bases match TRBD2. The CDR3 spans 14 residues. V dropped 7 bases and J dropped 9; count of bases not matched to a gene: 4. Germline CDR1 MNHNS, CDR2 SASEGT. The CDR3 DNA follows: TGTGCCAGCATCCGACTAGCGGGGGGGAGGGAGCTGTTTTTT. It codes for CASIRLAGGRELFF.

The chain joins TRBV20-1 to TRBJ1-3; D is unresolved. The germline V gene has CDR1 DFQATT and CDR2 SNEGSKA (reference sequence). The CDR3 spans 13 residues. The V end lost 7 bases, the J end lost 4 bases, and 14 bases lay between the germline ends. The CDR3 coding sequence is TGCAGTGTAACGGGCGGGGTAGGAAACACCATATATTTT. It translates to CSVTGGVGNTIYF.

This clonotype has just a few counts. The rearrangement joins TRBV11-2 to TRBJ2-4; TRBD2 aligns across 9 bases. CDR3 size: 19 residues. The germline V gene has CDR1 SGHAT and CDR2 FQNNGV. Trimming took 1 base from V and 6 from J; bases not matched to a gene: 16. The DNA for the CDR3 is TGTGCCAGCAGCTTAGTAGGTCAAAAGCGGGGGGCCACGGGAAACATTCAGTACTTC. Its translation: CASSLVGQKRGATGNIQYF.

This clonotype came up a few times. The V gene is TRBV5-1, the J gene TRBJ2-2; tentatively, D is TRBD2 (6 bases). Trimming pared 0 bases from V and 6 bases from J, leaving 6 bases between. The CDR3 spans 13 residues. CDR1 is SGHRS, CDR2 YFSETQ, per germline. The CDR3 nucleotides are TGCGCCAGCAGCTTGGGGGAGGCCGGGGAGCTGTTTTTT. Encoded protein: CASSLGEAGELFF. Together with reference TRBV5-1 and TRBJ2-2, the CDR3 gives the full variable domain: KAGVTQTPRYLIKTRGQQVTLSCSPISGHRSVSWYQQTPGQGLQFLFEYFSETQRNKGNFPGRFSGRQFSNSRSEMNVSTLELGDSALYLCASSLGEAGELFFGEGSRLTVL.

This clonotype was recorded a few times. The V gene is TRBV7-6, the J gene TRBJ2-2; D is possibly TRBD2 (7 bases). CDR1 and CDR2 (germline): SGHVS, FNYEAQ. The length of the CDR3 is 16 residues. V was cut by 5 bases and J by 6 bases, with 19 bases left in between. CDR3 sequence (DNA): TGTGCCAGCAGCCCGTGGGGGGGCGAAGTCGCCGGGGAGCTGTTTTTT. Translation gives CASSPWGGEVAGELFF. Full variable domain (outside the CDR3, taken from reference TRBV7-6 and TRBJ2-2): GAGVSQSPRYKVTKRGQDVALRCDPISGHVSLYWYRQALGQGPEFLTYFNYEAQQDKSGLPNDRFSAERPEGSISTLTIQRTEQRDSAMYRCASSPWGGEVAGELFFGEGSRLTVL.

This clonotype appeared a few times. This chain joins TRBV28 and TRBJ2-5, with D uncertain. CDR1 is MDHEN, CDR2 SYDVKM, per germline. V gave up 5 bases and J gave up 2 bases, with 15 bases separating them. The CDR3 spans 15 residues. CDR3 region: CASSLEKALQETQYF. DNA for the CDR3: TGTGCCAGCAGTCTCGAAAAAGCTCTACAAGAGACCCAGTACTTC.

The chain has TRBV10-2 and TRBJ2-5, with D unresolved. Trimming pared 6 bases from V and 5 bases from J, leaving 10 bases between. Germline loops: CDR1 WSHSY, CDR2 SAAADI. The CDR3 length is 12 residues. The CDR3 region is CASSPRMETQYF. CDR3 coding DNA: TGCGCCAGCAGCCCAAGGATGGAGACCCAGTACTTC.

This clonotype was detected a few times. This CDR3 is CASSHDRAFYGYTF. The CDR3 DNA reads as TGTGCCAGCAGTCATGACAGGGCGTTCTATGGCTACACCTTC. The V and J genes are TRBV12-3 or TRBV12-4 and TRBJ1-2, with 7 nucleotides matching TRBD1. The CDR3 length is 14 residues. Trimming took 5 bases from V and 4 from J; bases not matched to a gene: 7.

This clonotype was detected a few times. The V call is TRBV6-1, the J call TRBJ1-3; tentatively, D is TRBD1 (6 bases). In germline, CDR1 is MNHNS, CDR2 SASEGT. CDR3 length: 13 amino acids. V lost 6 bases and J lost 8, with 14 bases in between. The CDR3 DNA follows: TGTGCCAGCAGACGGACAGCCAGGGACACCATATATTTT. This codes for CASRRTARDTIYF.

The CDR3 sequence: CASSFPTSSYEQYF. The CDR3 DNA sequence: TGTGCCAGCAGCTTCCCGACGAGCTCCTACGAGCAGTACTTC. The chain joins TRBV5-5 to TRBJ2-7; D is unclear. This CDR3 comprises 14 residues. V gave up 2 bases and J gave up 0 bases, with 9 bases separating them. CDR1 and CDR2 (germline): SGHKS, YYEKEE (reference sequence).

The rearrangement links TRBV6-1 to TRBJ2-3; D remains unclear. Between the trimmed V and J ends, which lost 6 bases and 3 bases, there was a span of 10 bases. CDR3 length: 13 amino acids. Germline CDR1 and CDR2: MNHNS and SASEGT. CDR3 amino acids: CASRFPGTDTQYF. In nucleotides, the CDR3 is TGTGCCAGCAGATTTCCAGGAACAGATACGCAGTATTTT.